These T cell receptor beta chains were read from a single sample in a study of blood T cell repertoires in COVID-19. Sequencing was performed with immunoSEQ multiplex PCR; in TCRdb, only in-frame clones are kept and a portion is missing. The sample includes 20,000 or so clones, 81% of them seen just once. Sequencing input: peripheral blood. These receptors were collected from a man aged 40-49 years with active or convalescent COVID-19. CDR3s include the opening cysteine and the closing phenylalanine or tryptophan. The order of the fields is J gene, V gene, clone size, D gene, CDR3 DNA, CDR3 protein. The D gene is left open where the match is weak. Expanded clones are given a class, and other clones once, few, many or no size at all.

TRBJ2-6 | TRBV18 | NA | NA | TGTGCCAGCGGGGGGGCGCTTGGGGCCAACGTCCTGACTTTC | CASGGALGANVLTF
TRBJ1-1 | TRBV11-1 | once | NA | TGTGCCAGCGGAGGGGAATCTTGGACTGAAGCTTTCTTT | CASGGESWTEAFF
TRBJ1-1 | TRBV9 | NA | NA | TGTGCCAGCAGCGAGTGGGGCAGGGTGAACACTGAAGCTTTCTTT | CASSEWGRVNTEAFF
TRBJ2-1 | TRBV6-5 | NA | NA | TGTGCCAGCAGGGCTGCGGCGTACAATGAGCAGTTCTTC | CASRAAAYNEQFF
TRBJ1-2 | TRBV3-1/TRBV3-2 | NA | TRBD1 | TGTGCCAGCAGCCAAGAAGCCCTACAGGGGGGCTATGGCTACACCTTC | CASSQEALQGGYGYTF
TRBJ2-7 | TRBV11-2 | once | TRBD2 | TGTGCCAGCAGACTAGCGGGGCGATCCTACGAGCAGTACTTC | CASRLAGRSYEQYF
TRBJ2-5 | TRBV30 | once | NA | TGTGCCTGGAGTAGGGACTTCCAAGAGACCCAGTACTTC | CAWSRDFQETQYF
TRBJ2-1 | TRBV7-9 | few | TRBD2 | TGTGCCAGCAGCTTAGCTGGGCGGGGGGGCATGGATGAGCAGTTCTTC | CASSLAGRGGMDEQFF
TRBJ1-6 | TRBV10-3 | NA | TRBD1 | TGTGCCATCAGACAGGGGGCATTGTCACCCCTCCACTTT | CAIRQGALSPLHF
TRBJ2-3 | TRBV3-1/TRBV3-2 | NA | NA | TGTGCCAGCAGCCAAGGATGGGCGGATACGCAGTATTTT | CASSQGWADTQYF
TRBJ2-7 | TRBV25-1 | NA | NA | TGTGCCAGCAGTGAAGAATCCGCTGAGGAGCAGTACTTC | CASSEESAEEQYF
TRBJ1-6 | TRBV27 | NA | NA | TGTGCCAGCACTCCTGGGCCCTTCTATAATTCACCCCTCCACTTT | CASTPGPFYNSPLHF
TRBJ2-7 | TRBV6-5 | NA | NA | TGTGCCAGCAGTTACCACAGGCCGGGGGTCGAGCAGTACTTC | CASSYHRPGVEQYF
TRBJ1-1 | TRBV29-1 | few | NA | TGCAGCGGCTACGGGGACAAATCGAACACTGAAGCTTTCTTT | CSGYGDKSNTEAFF
TRBJ1-2 | TRBV29-1 | few | TRBD1 | TGCAGCGTTATCCGGGACAGGGCCGACTATGGCTACACCTTC | CSVIRDRADYGYTF
TRBJ1-1 | TRBV27 | NA | TRBD1 | TGTGCCAGCAGTAAAACAGGGGGGGTGAACACTGAAGCTTTCTTT | CASSKTGGVNTEAFF
TRBJ1-1 | TRBV5-4 | NA | NA | TGTGCCAGCACCGCACAGGGTTTAAGAGCTTTCTTT | CASTAQGLRAFF
TRBJ2-7 | TRBV29-1 | few | NA | TGCAGCGTTGCGGCGGTCAGCTACGAGCAGTACTTC | CSVAAVSYEQYF
TRBJ2-2 | TRBV9 | NA | NA | TGTGCCAGCAGCGGCCGACAAAACCCTAACACGGACACCGGGGAGCTGTTTTTT | CASSGRQNPNTDTGELFF
TRBJ1-5 | TRBV5-1 | NA | TRBD1 | TGCGCCAGCAGCCCCGGGACAGGGTCTTTCAATCAGCCCCAGCATTTT | CASSPGTGSFNQPQHF
TRBJ1-1 | TRBV5-1 | NA | NA | TGCGCCAGCAGCCGGAGCTGGAACACTGAAGCTTTCTTT | CASSRSWNTEAFF
TRBJ1-2 | TRBV21-1 | NA | NA | TGTGCCAGCCAACTTACAGGGGTCGGTTGTGGCTACACCTTC | CASQLTGVGCGYTF
TRBJ1-5 | TRBV6-2/TRBV6-3 | NA | NA | TGTGCCAGCAGTTCCCTGGGAGGGGTAGTTCAGCCCCAGCATTTT | CASSSLGGVVQPQHF
TRBJ1-1 | TRBV7-2 | NA | NA | TGTGCCAGCAGCTCCCAATCTGGGCTGAACACTGAAGCTTTCTTT | CASSSQSGLNTEAFF
TRBJ1-5 | TRBV30 | NA | NA | TGTGCCTGGGAAACAGGGCTGGGGCAGCCCCAGCATTTT | CAWETGLGQPQHF
TRBJ1-2 | TRBV9 | NA | TRBD1 | TGTGCCAGCAGCGTAGGGTCAGGGGGGTACTATGGCTACACCTTC | CASSVGSGGYYGYTF
TRBJ1-1 | TRBV4-2 | NA | NA | TGTGCCAGCAGCCAAGAAATTCTCCAGGGGAGCCTTGAAGCTTTCTTT | CASSQEILQGSLEAFF
TRBJ1-1 | TRBV29-1 | NA | NA | TGCAGCGTTGTGGCGGCGTCAGTAGGTTCCCCTGAAGCTTTCTTT | CSVVAASVGSPEAFF
TRBJ2-3 | TRBV5-4 | NA | NA | TGTGCCAGCAGCACTATGACAGATACGCAGTATTTT | CASSTMTDTQYF
TRBJ2-7 | TRBV6-5 | NA | NA | TGTGCCAGCAGTTACGAGGCGGCGAACGAGCAGTACTTC | CASSYEAANEQYF
TRBJ1-5 | TRBV7-9 | NA | NA | TGTGCCAGCACCCGGGGGGAATCTCAGCCCCAGCATTTT | CASTRGESQPQHF
TRBJ1-5 | TRBV3-1/TRBV3-2 | few | TRBD1 | TGTGCCAGCAGCACCGGGACAGGGGCTCAGGGGCCCCAGCATTTT | CASSTGTGAQGPQHF
TRBJ2-1 | TRBV5-1 | NA | NA | TGCGCCAGCAGCTTGTGGGCTAGCTTCAATGAGCAGTTCTTC | CASSLWASFNEQFF
TRBJ1-1 | TRBV7-6 | NA | TRBD1 | TGTGCCAGCAGCTTAGACGAACGGGACAGCATGAACACTGAAGCTTTCTTT | CASSLDERDSMNTEAFF
TRBJ2-4 | TRBV3-1/TRBV3-2 | NA | TRBD2 | TGTGCCAGCAGCGCCCCGGGACTAGCGGGCATTCAGTACTTC | CASSAPGLAGIQYF
TRBJ2-3 | TRBV7-3 | NA | NA | TGTGCCAGCAGCTTAGGGAGACACACAGATACGCAGTATTTT | CASSLGRHTDTQYF
TRBJ2-3 | TRBV19 | NA | NA | TGTGCCAGTAGTATAATCCAGGGATTTCGCTCAGATACGCAGTATTTT | CASSIIQGFRSDTQYF
TRBJ1-2 | TRBV30 | NA | NA | TGTGCCTGGACTAGTGGATCTAACGGGGGCTACACCTTC | CAWTSGSNGGYTF
TRBJ1-5 | TRBV27 | few | TRBD1 | TGTGCCAGCGGTACAGGGGGCACTCAGCCCCAGCATTTT | CASGTGGTQPQHF
TRBJ1-5 | TRBV6-5 | once | NA | TGTGCCAGCAGCTCAACAGGGTTGGGTCAGCCCCAGCATTTT | CASSSTGLGQPQHF
TRBJ2-7 | TRBV5-1 | NA | TRBD1 | TGCGCCAGCAGCTTGGAAGGGGACAGGGCCTACGAGCAGTACTTC | CASSLEGDRAYEQYF
TRBJ2-7 | TRBV20-1 | NA | NA | TGCAGTGCTAGTTCTGCAGGCCAGAACTACGAGCAGTACTTC | CSASSAGQNYEQYF
TRBJ1-1 | TRBV19 | NA | TRBD1 | TGTGCCAGTGGGGACAGGGGAGGTGTCGACACTGAAGCTTTCTTT | CASGDRGGVDTEAFF
TRBJ2-7 | TRBV19 | NA | NA | TGTGCCAGTAGTATAGTAAGCCGAGCCTACGAGCAGTACTTC | CASSIVSRAYEQYF
TRBJ2-3 | TRBV4-2 | NA | NA | TGTGCCAGCAGCCAAACCGGGACTCTTCATCTCGGCGATACGCAGTATTTT | CASSQTGTLHLGDTQYF
TRBJ2-2 | TRBV5-1 | NA | NA | TGCGCCAGCAGCTTTAGCCAACCCTACACCGGGGAGCTGTTTTTT | CASSFSQPYTGELFF
TRBJ2-3 | TRBV29-1 | NA | TRBD2 | TGCAGCGTTGATTATCCGGCTAGCGGGGGTGGAGATACGCAGTATTTT | CSVDYPASGGGDTQYF
TRBJ2-4 | TRBV15 | NA | NA | TGTGCCACCAGCAGAGGGTGGGGGCAGCGGACCCTAGCCAAAAACATTCAGTACTTC | CATSRGWGQRTLAKNIQYF
TRBJ2-7 | TRBV30 | NA | NA | TGTGCCTGGAGAAAAGGAGTTTACGGAGGGAAAGCCTACGAGCAGTACTTC | CAWRKGVYGGKAYEQYF
TRBJ2-1 | TRBV6-5 | NA | NA | TGTGCCAGCAGTTTCAGTGGTTACAATGAGCAGTTCTTC | CASSFSGYNEQFF
TRBJ2-2 | TRBV5-1 | NA | TRBD2 | TGCGCCAGCAGCTTGGTTGCGGGGGAGAGCACCGGGGAGCTGTTTTTT | CASSLVAGESTGELFF
TRBJ2-3 | TRBV11-2 | NA | TRBD2 | TGTGCCAGCGTCCCATCAATAGCGGGGGGCACAGATACGCAGTATTTT | CASVPSIAGGTDTQYF